This TCR beta chain was sequenced for a study of cytomegalovirus exposure and HLA in healthy donors. Whole-study results and caveats: The study reported that TCR beta sequences accurately predicted HLA-A and HLA-B alleles in most subjects. A missense DCLRE1C variant was associated with V- and J-gene trimming of TCR beta chains in a later analysis, and an independent cohort replicated the association. In a later analysis, specific HLA alleles were associated with over 15,000 TCR beta sequences at a 0.05 false discovery rate.

Healthy bone marrow donors made up the cohort. There are 14 residues in the CDR3. J was trimmed by 0 bases and V by 5 bases; bases with no gene match: 4. Per germline, CDR1 SGHTA and CDR2 FQGNSA. With regard to this clone: The antigen is undetermined.

60 Vbeta and 13 Jbeta primers were used in PCR. Measured with immunoSEQ multiplex PCR; TCRdb has only the in-frame clones, and not every one. The data show around 200,000 clones, with around four fifths seen just once and around 1.7% held by the top ten. The sequence was collected from a man aged 50 to 60 in good health and CMV-seronegative. This chain joins TRBV7-2 and TRBJ2-7, with 7 bases identical to TRBD2. Sequencing was done on a sample of PBMCs. CDR3 loop: CASSPGGVSYEQYF. The CDR3 DNA is TGTGCCAGCAGCCCGGGGGGAGTCTCCTACGAGCAGTACTTC.